The 27 T cell receptor beta chains given below trace back to one sample, sequenced in a study of blood T cells in healthy people across ages (dated by TCRdb to between 2015 and 2017). The receptor library was made with 5' RACE. Sequencing was performed on an Illumina HiSeq 2500. A second roughly 6 to 12 cycle PCR used a sample-barcoded 5' primer and a J-beta primer mix. TCRdb applied fastp at Q25 and MiXCR to the public reads, then kept only in-frame beta chains. Every distinct CDR3 protein forms one entry, paired with its most common genes and DNA. The sample profile shows about 1,500,000 distinct CDR3 sequences; around two fifths of them were found once. The ten largest clones add up to 7.9% of the sample. The material sequenced was blood. These receptors came from a woman younger than 30 in good health.

The rearrangement joins TRBV7-2 to TRBJ2-6; 7 bases line up with TRBD2. This CDR3 is built from 17 residues. The germline V gene has CDR1 SGHTA and CDR2 FQGNSA. V was pared by 1 base and J by 2 bases, with 5 bases of the junction left unmatched. Here the CDR3 DNA reads TGTGCCAGCAGCTTAGGGGTGGCGGGAGCTGGGGCCAACGTCCTGACTTTC. This translates into CASSLGVAGAGANVLTF.

The V and J genes are TRBV6-8 and TRBJ1-3; D not resolved. CDR1 is MNHGY and CDR2 is SAAAGT in the germline V gene. The germline V and J ends were trimmed by 0 bases and 0 bases, with 9 bases remaining between them. CDR3 length equals 16 residues. CDR3 sequence: CASSYSHKSSGNTIYF. Written as DNA, the CDR3 is TGTGCCAGCAGTTACTCTCATAAGAGCTCTGGAAACACCATATATTTT.

The chain is built from TRBV4-2 and TRBJ1-4; a weak D match, TRBD1 (6 bases). V gave up 3 bases and J gave up 0 bases, with 8 bases separating them. The germline V gene has CDR1 LGHNA and CDR2 YNFKEQ. The CDR3 contains 15 residues. The CDR3 DNA reads as TGTGCCAGCAGCCAGGGGGGCCCAACTAATGAAAAACTGTTTTTT. Residues: CASSQGGPTNEKLFF.

The V and J genes are TRBV20-1 and TRBJ2-1; 9 positions match TRBD2. Germline values: CDR1 DFQATT, CDR2 SNEGSKA (reference sequence). The J segment lost 7 bases and the V segment lost 4 bases, leaving 8 bases of the junction unmatched. This CDR3 has 14 residues. CDR3 amino acids: CSATGTSNMNEQFF. In DNA, the CDR3 is TGCAGTGCTACAGGGACTAGCAATATGAATGAGCAGTTCTTC.

The chain is built from TRBV25-1 and TRBJ2-7; no definite D call. Trimming removed 6 bases at V and 7 bases at J, with 7 bases between. The CDR3 has 10 amino acids. CDR1 and CDR2 (germline): MGHDK, SYGVNS. CDR3 in amino acids: CASSASEQYF. CDR3 in DNA: TGTGCCAGCAGCGCTTCTGAGCAGTACTTC.

The chain carries TRBV28 and TRBJ2-5, with D perhaps given as TRBD1 or TRBD2 (5 bases each). The CDR3 loop spans 15 amino acids. The germline V and J ends were trimmed by 5 bases and 1 base, with 14 bases remaining between them. CDR1 and CDR2 (germline): MDHEN, SYDVKM. The CDR3 nucleotides are TGTGCCAGCAGTCGACTCCGGGACGCCCAAGAGACCCAGTACTTC. Residues: CASSRLRDAQETQYF.

The CDR3: CSARVPGEQFF. The CDR3, as DNA: TGCAGTGCTAGAGTCCCCGGTGAGCAGTTCTTC. The V and J genes are TRBV20-1 and TRBJ2-1; D not resolved. CDR1 and CDR2 from the germline V gene are DFQATT and SNEGSKA (reference sequence). The CDR3 length is 11 residues. Trimming removed 1 base at V and 9 bases at J, with 7 bases between.

This clonotype has a count of ten or more. Germline and junction disagree at one end, which may indicate a read error. This chain links TRBV5-1 with TRBJ2-5; no clear D. With the DNA end fitting TRBJ2-7 better, the J assignment may be wrong. CDR3 length: 12 amino acids. CDR1 and CDR2 (germline): SGHRS, YFSETQ. The chain's CDR3 is CASSLGSNEQYF. The CDR3 bases are TGTGCCAGCAGCCTGGGGTCGAACGAGCAGTACTTC.

Only a few counts were recorded for this clonotype. The chain carries TRBV20-1 and TRBJ2-4, with 9 bases identical to TRBD1. Per the germline V gene, CDR1 is DFQATT and CDR2 is SNEGSKA (reference sequence). The CDR3 extends over 13 amino acids. Germline trimming cut 5 bases from V and 6 bases from J; bases unmatched to any gene: 5. CDR3 in amino acids: CSAQDRGANIQYF. CDR3 sequence (DNA): TGCAGTGCTCAGGACAGGGGAGCAAACATTCAGTACTTC.

The chain uses TRBV30 and TRBJ2-3, with D tentatively TRBD1 (6 bases). CDR3 size: 13 residues. CDR1 and CDR2 (germline): GTSNPN, SVGIG (reference sequence). V was trimmed by 5 bases and J by 6 bases, leaving 15 bases between them. This chain's CDR3 is CAWGRGKGDTQYF. In DNA, the CDR3 is TGTGCCTGGGGCAGGGGAAAAGGGGATACGCAGTATTTT.

V and J are TRBV3-1 and TRBJ1-6; weak D call: TRBD1 (5 bases). V gave up 4 bases and J gave up 1 base, with 14 bases separating them. The CDR3 runs 17 residues. Per germline, CDR1 LGHDT and CDR2 YNNKEL (reference sequence). The CDR3 coding sequence is TGTGCCAGCAGCCCCCTGCCGGGGGGGTCCTATAATTCACCCCTCCACTTT. It codes for CASSPLPGGSYNSPLHF.

The CDR3 DNA sequence: TGTGCCAGCAGTTTTTCAGGGAAGGGCTACACCTTC. Amino acids: CASSFSGKGYTF. The chain recombines TRBV12-3 or TRBV12-4 with TRBJ1-2, with a tentative D call TRBD1 (5 bases). Trimming took 3 bases from V and 8 from J, leaving 10 bases between them. This CDR3 has 12 amino acids.

The J gene is TRBJ1-4, the V gene TRBV7-6; 8 bases match TRBD1. The germline gives CDR1 SGHVS, CDR2 FNYEAQ. This CDR3 region has 14 residues. The V gene end was trimmed by 6 bases and the J gene end by 7 bases; junction bases not matched to a gene: 7. CDR3 loop: CASSPRTGFEKLFF. CDR3 coding DNA: TGTGCCAGCAGTCCGCGGACAGGGTTTGAAAAACTGTTTTTT.

The chain uses TRBV6-5 and TRBJ2-2; weak D call: TRBD2 (5 bases). Germline CDR1 reads MNHEY; CDR2 reads SVGAGI. The CDR3 contains 15 residues. V dropped 0 bases and J dropped 6 bases, with 11 bases sitting between them. CDR3 nucleotide sequence: TGTGCCAGCAGTTACTCCCTACTAGGTCCCGGGGAGCTGTTTTTT. It codes for CASSYSLLGPGELFF.

The chain employs TRBV20-1 and TRBJ2-1; D unclear. Trimming shortened V by 5 bases and J by 5 bases, and 7 bases separated the two germline ends. This CDR3 region has 11 residues. CDR1 is DFQATT and CDR2 is SNEGSKA in the germline V gene (reference sequence). The CDR3 protein is CSAALDNEQFF. CDR3 bases: TGCAGTGCTGCACTGGACAATGAGCAGTTCTTC.

The chain couples TRBV2 to TRBJ2-3; possible D gene TRBD2, 6 bases. Germline-derived CDR1 and CDR2 are SNHLY and FYNNEI. Trimming took off 3 bases at V and 1 base at J, with 20 bases between the two ends. The CDR3 sequence is 18 residues long. The CDR3 DNA reads TGTGCCAGCAGTGATGGACCTCCCCCCGGGAGTGGCACAGATACGCAGTATTTT. Translating gives CASSDGPPPGSGTDTQYF.

The chain combines TRBV29-1 with TRBJ1-3; D is uncertain. Trimming took 6 bases from V and 0 from J, leaving 12 bases between them. Looked up from germline, CDR1 is SQVTM and CDR2 is ANQGSEA. This CDR3 contains 14 residues. This CDR3 is CSVWTGSSGNTIYF. DNA for the CDR3: TGCAGCGTGTGGACGGGTTCCTCTGGAAACACCATATATTTT.

The V call is TRBV7-2, the J call TRBJ1-5, with D uncertain. Germline CDR1 and CDR2: SGHTA and FQGNSA. The CDR3 spans 16 residues. V gave up 5 bases and J gave up 0 bases, with 14 bases separating them. In DNA, the CDR3 is TGTGCCAGCAGCCCTGGCGTGGGTTATAGCAATCAGCCCCAGCATTTT. Encoded protein: CASSPGVGYSNQPQHF.

The chain recombines TRBV7-6 with TRBJ2-1; 7 bases fit TRBD2. Germline V gives CDR1 SGHVS, CDR2 FNYEAQ. The ends lost 6 bases at V and 3 bases at J; junction bases unmatched: 11. The CDR3 extends over 16 amino acids. This CDR3 reads CASRDFLAERYNEQFF. The CDR3 coding sequence is TGTGCCAGCAGAGACTTCCTAGCGGAACGCTACAATGAGCAGTTCTTC. Full variable domain (missing parts from reference TRBV7-6 and TRBJ2-1): GAGVSQSPRYKVTKRGQDVALRCDPISGHVSLYWYRQALGQGPEFLTYFNYEAQQDKSGLPNDRFSAERPEGSISTLTIQRTEQRDSAMYRCASRDFLAERYNEQFFGPGTRLTVL.

The chain links TRBV7-2 to TRBJ2-1; 8 nucleotides match TRBD2. The CDR3 sequence is 17 residues long. Germline lookup yields CDR1 SGHTA and CDR2 FQGNSA. The ends lost 6 bases at V and 6 bases at J; junction bases unmatched: 16. The CDR3 nucleotides read TGTGCCAGCAGGCCCCGGGGTGGGACTAGTATGGCCAATGAGCAGTTCTTC. Its translation is CASRPRGGTSMANEQFF.

The chain links TRBV10-1 to TRBJ2-2; no clear D gene. The CDR3 sequence is 12 residues long. V was clipped by 3 bases and J by 9 bases, with 8 bases between them. Germline V gene lookup returns CDR1 WNHNN and CDR2 SYGVQD (reference sequence). The CDR3: CASSEYERELFF. Here the CDR3 DNA reads TGCGCCAGCAGTGAATATGAGAGGGAGCTGTTTTTT.

This clonotype occurred a few times. The rearrangement uses TRBV2 and TRBJ2-7, with 8 bases matching TRBD2. This CDR3 region has 14 residues. The V and J ends lost 6 bases and 3 bases, in that order; junction bases with no gene match: 7. Germline values: CDR1 SNHLY, CDR2 FYNNEI. The DNA of the CDR3 is TGTGCCAGCAGGGCCAGCGGGGGCTACTACGAGCAGTACTTC. This encodes CASRASGGYYEQYF.

The V and J genes are TRBV20-1 and TRBJ2-1; 9 bases fit TRBD2. CDR3 size: 18 residues. Germline trimming cut 6 bases from V and 10 bases from J; bases unmatched to any gene: 25. Germline V gene lookup returns CDR1 DFQATT and CDR2 SNEGSKA (reference sequence). CDR3 in DNA: TGCAGTGCCCCCTTAATTCGCGAGCGGGAGGCAAGCTCCTACGAGCAGTTCTTC. It yields the protein CSAPLIREREASSYEQFF.

This clonotype was seen at least ten times. The chain recombines TRBV19 with TRBJ2-1, with TRBD2 matching over 11 bases. This CDR3 has 15 residues. The J segment lost 7 bases and the V segment lost 3 bases, leaving 5 bases of the junction unmatched. Germline lookup yields CDR1 LNHDA and CDR2 SQIVND (reference sequence). CDR3 nucleotides: TGTGCCAGTAGTATCACTAGCGGGGGACCTAATGAGCAGTTCTTC. It yields the protein CASSITSGGPNEQFF.

This clonotype has more than one count but fewer than ten. The V gene is TRBV25-1, the J gene TRBJ1-2; 7 nucleotides align to TRBD1. CDR1 and CDR2 from the germline V gene are MGHDK and SYGVNS. The CDR3 has 15 residues. J was trimmed by 5 bases and V by 1 base; bases with no gene match: 7. The chain's CDR3 is CASSELGGTAYGYTF. CDR3 in DNA: TGTGCCAGCAGTGAATTAGGGGGCACGGCGTATGGCTACACCTTC.

There are many counts of this clonotype. The junction differs from germline at one of its ends, possibly a read error. DNA of the CDR3: TGTGCTAGCAGCTTAGGTCGTCAGCGGGGGTGGATCGAGACCCAGTACTTC. Its protein is CASSLGRQRGWIETQYF. J is TRBJ2-5 and V is TRBV7-7; 8 positions agree with TRBD2. The CDR3 runs to 17 residues. Germline CDR1 SSHAT, CDR2 FNYEAQ (reference sequence).

The rearrangement uses TRBV20-1 and TRBJ2-1; D call uncertain. The CDR3 covers 14 residues. CDR1 DFQATT and CDR2 SNEGSKA come from the germline V gene (reference sequence). The V gene lost 2 bases and the J gene lost 6 bases, with 14 bases spanning the gap. CDR3 sequence reads: CSARNWLLGNEQFF. As DNA, the CDR3 is TGCAGTGCTAGAAACTGGCTCCTAGGCAATGAGCAGTTCTTC.